The 15 T cell receptor beta chains listed next were all sequenced from one sample in a study of CD8 T cells in ankylosing spondylitis. Study results and caveats: What appeared characteristic of ankylosing spondylitis blood was a TCR beta motif of fewer than ten highly homologous variants.

TCRdb analysed the 5' RACE reads with MiXCR anew, one entry per CDR3 protein. The table lists approximately 140,000 distinct CDR3 sequences, 17% of them singletons. These receptors are not linked to any known antigen. Sequencing was done on a sample of blood, either unsorted or a sorted T cell fraction (not recorded which). These TCRs come from a male donor with ankylosing spondylitis.

This clonotype is labeled as medium-sized. V usage is TRBV4-3 and J usage is TRBJ2-3, with no clear D. Germline CDR1 and CDR2: LGHNA and YSLEER. The CDR3 contains 18 residues. V lost 0 bases to trimming and J lost 2 bases, with 18 bases between them. Here the CDR3 reads CASSQEIPLAFTTDTQYF. CDR3 coding DNA: TGCGCCAGCAGCCAAGAGATTCCACTGGCTTTTACCACAGATACGCAGTATTTT.

This chain joins TRBV4-2 and TRBJ2-7; TRBD1 might be the D (5 bases). The CDR3 is made up of 15 amino acids. V gave up 4 bases and J gave up 5 bases, with 18 bases separating them. From germline, CDR1 is LGHNA and CDR2 YNFKEQ. The CDR3 DNA sequence: TGTGCCAGCAGCCGGGGCAGGGCAGATGTGGACGAGCAGTACTTC. Encoded protein: CASSRGRADVDEQYF.

This chain links TRBV20-1 with TRBJ1-5, with 7 positions matching TRBD1. With V trimmed by 5 bases and J by 3 bases, 4 bases remained unmatched. This CDR3 comprises 13 residues. Looked up from germline, CDR1 is DFQATT and CDR2 is SNEGSKA (reference sequence). CDR3 in DNA: TGCAGTGCTTCCGGGACAGACAATCAGCCCCAGCATTTT. Protein sequence: CSASGTDNQPQHF.

To note about this clonotype: The CDR3 carries no conserved terminal phenylalanine or tryptophan, so it likely arises from a read error. The limits of the CDR3 on the DNA are not certain, so only TCRdb's listed CDR3 is given. This chain connects TRBV7-9 to TRBJ2-7; the table's D call, TRBD1, has no DNA check behind it. The CDR3 is 12 residues long, ends included. CDR1 is SEHNR, CDR2 FQNEAQ, per germline (reference sequence). CDR3 loop: CASSLGAGTLLN.

This clonotype has at least ten counts. V usage is TRBV24-1 and J usage is TRBJ2-1, with D uncertain. The CDR3 is 14 amino acids. Trimming pared 2 bases from V and 8 bases from J, leaving 12 bases between. Germline V lookup: CDR1 KGHDR, CDR2 SFDVKD. The CDR3 here is CATSDWLDPDEQFF. The CDR3 DNA sequence: TGTGCCACCAGTGATTGGCTCGACCCCGATGAGCAGTTCTTC.

The genes are TRBV6-2 or TRBV6-3 and TRBJ2-7; D is uncertain. V lost 2 bases to trimming and J lost 6 bases, with 8 bases between them. CDR1 is MNHEY and CDR2 is SVGEGT in the germline V gene. CDR3 length: 12 amino acids. The CDR3 region is CASSYTWVEQYF. The CDR3 coding sequence is TGTGCCAGCAGTTACACGTGGGTCGAGCAGTACTTC.

A few counts support this clonotype. The rearrangement uses TRBV7-3 and TRBJ2-1; 9 bases are shared with TRBD2. The CDR3 runs to 17 residues. V gave up 5 bases and J gave up 8 bases; unmatched junction bases: 16. CDR1 is SGHTA, CDR2 FQGTGA, per germline. This CDR3 reads CASSPTTGTSPRDEQFF. The CDR3 nucleotides are TGTGCCAGCAGCCCTACGACCGGGACTAGCCCTAGGGATGAGCAGTTCTTC.

Only a few counts were recorded for this clonotype. The V call is TRBV19, the J call TRBJ1-5; TRBD1 is a possible D gene (6 bases). The V gene lost 6 bases and the J gene lost 0 bases, with 12 bases spanning the gap. The CDR3 runs to 15 residues. Germline V lookup: CDR1 LNHDA, CDR2 SQIVND (reference sequence). CDR3 in amino acids: CASRSGQYSNQPQHF. The CDR3, as DNA: TGTGCCAGTAGATCCGGACAGTATAGCAATCAGCCCCAGCATTTT.

In its sample, this clonotype was seen a few times. V and J are TRBV6-5 and TRBJ2-1; D might be TRBD1 or TRBD2, each matching 5 bases. The CDR3 totals 15 residues. The germline gives CDR1 MNHEY, CDR2 SVGAGI. V gave up 0 bases and J gave up 5 bases, with 11 bases separating them. The CDR3 spells CASSYSWDGDNEQFF. The CDR3 DNA is TGTGCCAGCAGTTACTCGTGGGACGGAGACAATGAGCAGTTCTTC.

The chain joins TRBV7-6 to TRBJ2-7, with 8 nucleotides matching TRBD1. The germline V gene encodes CDR1 SGHVS and CDR2 FNYEAQ. CDR3 length: 14 residues. With 3 bases clipped from V and 2 bases from J, the junction kept 3 bases outside the gene matches. The CDR3 region is CASSFSTGAYEQYF. CDR3 coding DNA: TGTGCCAGCAGCTTTTCGACAGGGGCCTACGAGCAGTACTTC.

The rearrangement joins TRBV20-1 to TRBJ2-7, with D possibly called TRBD1 or TRBD2 (5 bases each). The germline V gene has CDR1 DFQATT and CDR2 SNEGSKA (reference sequence). The CDR3 loop spans 14 amino acids. V shed 4 bases and J shed 5 bases, with 18 bases lying between them. The CDR3 sequence: CSANPGTRGHEQYF. In nucleotides, the CDR3 is TGCAGTGCTAACCCTGGGACCAGAGGGCACGAGCAGTACTTC.

This clonotype was seen repeatedly, ten times or more. This chain joins TRBV27 and TRBJ2-1; a weak D match, TRBD2 (6 bases). The germline CDR1 and CDR2 sequences are MNHEY and SMNVEV (reference sequence). Between the trimmed V and J ends, which lost 8 bases and 9 bases, there was a span of 20 bases. There are 14 residues in the CDR3. CDR3 nucleotide sequence: TGTGCCAGCGGAATTTCGACTAGTAGGGTTGAGCAGTTCTTC. It codes for CASGISTSRVEQFF.

CDR3 sequence reads: CASRRVPAGGEKLFF. The CDR3 DNA follows: TGTGCCAGCAGGCGGGTTCCTGCAGGGGGGGAAAAACTGTTTTTT. The chain uses TRBV28 and TRBJ1-4; TRBD1 matches 7 bases. Trimming took 6 bases from V and 8 from J; bases not matched to a gene: 12. Germline lookup yields CDR1 MDHEN and CDR2 SYDVKM. The CDR3 length is 15 residues.

This clonotype was counted between two and nine times. The chain couples TRBV4-2 to TRBJ2-7; the match to TRBD2 covers 11 bases. Germline CDR1 and CDR2: LGHNA and YNFKEQ. J was trimmed by 2 bases and V by 0 bases; bases with no gene match: 12. The CDR3 contains 19 residues. The CDR3 DNA reads as TGTGCCAGCAGCCAAGATTGGAACGTGGGACTAGCGGCTCCCTACGAGCAGTACTTC. Protein product: CASSQDWNVGLAAPYEQYF.

The gene calls are TRBV14 and TRBJ2-1; D is uncertain. This CDR3 has 15 residues. The germline V gene has CDR1 SGHDN and CDR2 FVKESK. The germline V and J ends were trimmed by 1 base and 0 bases, with 7 bases remaining between them. CDR3 coding DNA: TGTGCCAGCAGCCAAGGACGGTACTCCTACAATGAGCAGTTCTTC. Its protein is CASSQGRYSYNEQFF.